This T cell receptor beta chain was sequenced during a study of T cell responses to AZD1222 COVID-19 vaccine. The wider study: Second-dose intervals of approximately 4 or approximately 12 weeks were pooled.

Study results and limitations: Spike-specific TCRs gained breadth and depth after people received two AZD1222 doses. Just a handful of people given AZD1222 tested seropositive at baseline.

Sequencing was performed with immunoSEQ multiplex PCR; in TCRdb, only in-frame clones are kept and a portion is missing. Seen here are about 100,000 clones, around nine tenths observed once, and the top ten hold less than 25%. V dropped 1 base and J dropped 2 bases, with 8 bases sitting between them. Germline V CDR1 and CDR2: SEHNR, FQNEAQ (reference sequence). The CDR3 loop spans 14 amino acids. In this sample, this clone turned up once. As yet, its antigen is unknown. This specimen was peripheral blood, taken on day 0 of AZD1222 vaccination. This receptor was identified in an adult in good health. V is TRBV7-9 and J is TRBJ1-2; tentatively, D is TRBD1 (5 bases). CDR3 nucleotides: TGTGCCAGCAGCTTAGAGGGGATAAACTATGGCTACACCTTC. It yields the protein CASSLEGINYGYTF.